These 4 T cell receptor beta chains originate from one sample sequenced in a study of T cell responses to AZD1222 COVID-19 vaccine. The table came from immunoSEQ multiplex PCR; TCRdb's copy has only in-frame clones and leaves some out. The sample contains around 80,000 clones, around 85% of which appear only once. Material: peripheral blood, obtained 28 days after the second AZD1222 dose. The receptors shown here come from an adult who received the AZD1222 COVID-19 vaccine.

This sequence joins TRBV7-9 and TRBJ1-1, with a weak D call TRBD1 (6 bases). Trimming took off 6 bases at V and 1 base at J, with 15 bases between the two ends. Germline CDR1 is SEHNR and CDR2 is FQNEAQ (reference sequence). The CDR3 contains 15 residues. CDR3 loop: CASRARDRPNTEAFF. In DNA, the CDR3 is TGTGCCAGCAGGGCGCGCGACAGGCCGAACACTGAAGCTTTCTTT.

The gene calls are TRBV7-2 and TRBJ2-3, with 11 bases that match TRBD2. The J segment lost 3 bases and the V segment lost 1 base, leaving 3 bases of the junction unmatched. Germline V lookup: CDR1 SGHTA, CDR2 FQGNSA. The CDR3 extends over 16 amino acids. CDR3: CASSLGASGGTDTQYF. The CDR3 DNA is TGTGCCAGCAGCTTAGGGGCTAGCGGGGGGACAGATACGCAGTATTTT.

V usage is TRBV3-1 (or the pseudogene TRBV3-2) and J usage is TRBJ2-2, with D maybe TRBD2 (7 bases). Germline-derived CDR1 and CDR2 are LGHDT and YNNKEL (reference sequence). Trimming pared 0 bases from V and 7 bases from J, leaving 15 bases between. This CDR3 has 16 amino acids. CDR3 sequence: CASSQDRRGPDGELFF. CDR3 coding DNA: TGTGCCAGCAGCCAAGATAGGCGGGGGCCTGACGGGGAGCTGTTTTTT.

This chain connects TRBV14 to TRBJ2-1, with D hard to call. The CDR3 is 14 residues long. Looked up from germline, CDR1 is SGHDN and CDR2 is FVKESK. The V end was cut by 3 bases, the J end by 6 bases, with 12 bases between. CDR3 DNA: TGTGCCAGCAGCCAGCTTCAGCTTGGCAATGAGCAGTTCTTC. Translating gives CASSQLQLGNEQFF. The full variable domain, its missing parts supplied by reference TRBV14 and TRBJ2-1, is EAGVTQFPSHSVIEKGQTVTLRCDPISGHDNLYWYRRVMGKEIKFLLHFVKESKQDESGMPNNRFLAERTGGTYSTLKVQPAELEDSGVYFCASSQLQLGNEQFFGPGTRLTVL.